Presented here are 5 T cell receptor beta chains from one specimen sequenced in a study of T cells in Graves' hyperthyroidism and ophthalmopathy. Using RNA transcripts as the source, TCR beta CDR3 regions were amplified. TCR CDR3 regions were first amplified by RT-PCR with HTBI primers. TCRdb fed the multiplex PCR reads into MiXCR, producing one record per CDR3 protein. The sample contains a few hundred thousand distinct CDR3 sequences, about 43% of which appear only once. The specimen was peripheral blood or thyroid tissue (not recorded which). The origin of the receptors is an adult woman with Graves' disease, either hyperthyroidism or ophthalmopathy (not recorded which).

The rearrangement links TRBV28 to TRBJ2-7; no definite D call. There are 16 residues in the CDR3. Germline V lookup: CDR1 MDHEN, CDR2 SYDVKM. V lost 4 bases, J lost 4 bases, and 20 bases lay in between. The CDR3 protein is CASSCPRHSQPYEQYF. The DNA for the CDR3 is TGTGCCAGCAGTTGCCCCCGCCACTCGCAACCTTACGAGCAGTACTTC.

This clonotype occurred many times. The chain uses TRBV4-1 and TRBJ2-7; D may correspond to TRBD1 or TRBD2 (5 bases each). Germline assignment: CDR1 MGHRA and CDR2 YSYEKL. The CDR3 contains 15 residues. Trimming took off 0 bases at V and 2 bases at J, with 11 bases between the two ends. The CDR3 protein is CASSQEGRGPYEQYF. CDR3 in DNA: TGCGCCAGCAGCCAAGAGGGTAGGGGACCCTACGAGCAGTACTTC.

The J gene is TRBJ1-5, the V gene TRBV11-2; D is perhaps TRBD1 (5 bases). In germline, CDR1 is SGHAT, CDR2 FQNNGV. The germline V and J ends were trimmed by 5 bases and 7 bases, with 15 bases remaining between them. The CDR3 consists of 14 residues. As DNA, the CDR3 is TGTGCCAGCAGCCCGTCGGCAGGGCTCCAGCCCCAGCATTTT. Residues: CASSPSAGLQPQHF.

This clonotype showed up just a few times. This chain uses TRBV2 with TRBJ1-2, with D perhaps TRBD1 (5 bases). Germline V gene data show CDR1 as SNHLY and CDR2 as FYNNEI. Trimming took off 6 bases at V and 4 bases at J, with 12 bases between the two ends. This CDR3 has 13 residues. CDR3 DNA: TGTGCCAGCAGGGACACAGGCCGCTATGGCTACACCTTC. Its translation is CASRDTGRYGYTF. The full variable domain, rest sourced from reference TRBV2 and TRBJ1-2, is EPEVTQTPSHQVTQMGQEVILRCVPISNHLYFYWYRQILGQKVEFLVSFYNNEISEKSEIFDDQFSVERPDGSNFTLKIRSTKLEDSAMYFCASRDTGRYGYTFGSGTRLTVV.

Details on this clonotype: A much larger clone is a single base away; this may be a read error. The chain links TRBV12-3 or TRBV12-4 to TRBJ2-2; TRBD1 is a possible D gene (6 bases). V was shortened by 10 bases and J by 6 bases, with 12 bases between the two germline ends. The CDR3 spans 12 residues. CDR3 sequence (DNA): TGTGCCAACAACCAGGGGTCCGGGGAGCTGTTTTTT. Its protein product is CANNQGSGELFF.